A selection of T cell receptor beta chains follows, all from one sample in a study of T cell responses to AZD1222 COVID-19 vaccine. Sequencing was performed with immunoSEQ multiplex PCR; in TCRdb, only in-frame clones are kept and a portion is missing. This table has around 180,000 clones, around nine tenths appearing once. Sequenced material: peripheral blood, taken on day 0 of AZD1222 vaccination. The receptors were gathered from an adult in good health. Each CDR3 is given with its conserved first and last residue. Each record gives: D gene, V gene, J gene, CDR3 protein. The D gene is left open where the match is weak.

d_gene: -
v_gene: TRBV4-1
j_gene: TRBJ1-4
CDR3aa: CASSQSGGDGEKLFF

d_gene: TRBD1
v_gene: TRBV10-3
j_gene: TRBJ2-7
CDR3aa: CAISFQGAVSDEQYF

d_gene: TRBD1
v_gene: TRBV14
j_gene: TRBJ2-2
CDR3aa: CASRKQGARTGELFF

d_gene: TRBD1
v_gene: TRBV5-1
j_gene: TRBJ1-6
CDR3aa: CASSLRGQSSYNSPLHF

d_gene: -
v_gene: TRBV30
j_gene: TRBJ1-2
CDR3aa: CAWSKVGYTF

d_gene: -
v_gene: TRBV10-3
j_gene: TRBJ1-4
CDR3aa: CAIIGPATNEKLFF

d_gene: TRBD2
v_gene: TRBV6-5
j_gene: TRBJ2-3
CDR3aa: CASSLLAGVTDTQYF

d_gene: -
v_gene: TRBV28
j_gene: TRBJ2-7
CDR3aa: CASTTPGWSEQYF

d_gene: -
v_gene: TRBV10-3
j_gene: TRBJ1-2
CDR3aa: CAINSVEEGYGYTF

d_gene: -
v_gene: TRBV3-1/TRBV3-2
j_gene: TRBJ1-2
CDR3aa: CASSHRKGNGYTF

d_gene: -
v_gene: TRBV12-5
j_gene: TRBJ2-1
CDR3aa: CASGWPPGEQFF

d_gene: -
v_gene: TRBV11-2
j_gene: TRBJ1-1
CDR3aa: CASSFRPTEAFF

d_gene: TRBD1
v_gene: TRBV6-5
j_gene: TRBJ2-7
CDR3aa: CASTQGGQGYEQYF

d_gene: -
v_gene: TRBV3-1/TRBV3-2
j_gene: TRBJ1-5
CDR3aa: CASSQGGGRQPQHF

d_gene: TRBD1
v_gene: TRBV24-1
j_gene: TRBJ2-2
CDR3aa: CATSDRGQGLGGELFF

d_gene: -
v_gene: TRBV5-4
j_gene: TRBJ2-5
CDR3aa: CASSLGQPETQYF

d_gene: TRBD1
v_gene: TRBV6-5
j_gene: TRBJ2-7
CDR3aa: CASYGTGRSSYEQYF

d_gene: TRBD1
v_gene: TRBV7-2
j_gene: TRBJ2-2
CDR3aa: CASSSTGGGYTGELFF

d_gene: TRBD1
v_gene: TRBV5-5
j_gene: TRBJ1-4
CDR3aa: CASSPGTGLDEKLFF

d_gene: -
v_gene: TRBV5-1
j_gene: TRBJ1-6
CDR3aa: CASSLMGGPLHF

d_gene: -
v_gene: TRBV4-3
j_gene: TRBJ2-2
CDR3aa: CASSQDSATGELFF

d_gene: -
v_gene: TRBV30
j_gene: TRBJ1-1
CDR3aa: CAWSASMGSAEAFF

d_gene: -
v_gene: TRBV10-2
j_gene: TRBJ1-1
CDR3aa: CASSARVMNTEAFF

d_gene: -
v_gene: TRBV10-3
j_gene: TRBJ2-7
CDR3aa: CATKGRVSYEQYF

d_gene: -
v_gene: TRBV2
j_gene: TRBJ1-2
CDR3aa: CASRLEQGSIYGYTF

d_gene: -
v_gene: TRBV19
j_gene: TRBJ1-2
CDR3aa: CASSIEQVGNYGYTF

d_gene: TRBD1
v_gene: TRBV9
j_gene: TRBJ2-1
CDR3aa: CASSPRQRQGPFF

d_gene: -
v_gene: TRBV21-1
j_gene: TRBJ2-7
CDR3aa: CASTLRTSGNEQYF

d_gene: -
v_gene: TRBV5-4
j_gene: TRBJ1-6
CDR3aa: CASSSPTVRDSPLHF

d_gene: TRBD1
v_gene: TRBV2
j_gene: TRBJ2-1
CDR3aa: CASSDRTGGGNEQFF

d_gene: -
v_gene: TRBV7-8
j_gene: TRBJ1-1
CDR3aa: CASSLSVGNTEAFF

d_gene: -
v_gene: TRBV14
j_gene: TRBJ2-1
CDR3aa: CASSQEPSTGGEDEQFF

d_gene: -
v_gene: TRBV6-5
j_gene: TRBJ1-3
CDR3aa: CASMGGGNTIYF

d_gene: TRBD2
v_gene: TRBV9
j_gene: TRBJ2-3
CDR3aa: CASSGSGGITDTQYF

d_gene: -
v_gene: TRBV7-3
j_gene: TRBJ2-5
CDR3aa: CASSSRTVETQYF

d_gene: -
v_gene: TRBV7-2
j_gene: TRBJ2-1
CDR3aa: CASSSRKTYNEQFF

d_gene: TRBD2
v_gene: TRBV6-1
j_gene: TRBJ2-2
CDR3aa: CASSEASGGAGELFF

d_gene: -
v_gene: TRBV7-8
j_gene: TRBJ2-7
CDR3aa: CASSLVPTTTYEQYF

d_gene: -
v_gene: TRBV5-3
j_gene: TRBJ1-1
CDR3aa: CARSLGVADMNTEAFF

d_gene: -
v_gene: TRBV9
j_gene: TRBJ2-1
CDR3aa: CASSVANEQFF

d_gene: -
v_gene: TRBV6-5
j_gene: TRBJ1-1
CDR3aa: CASRLGAGGTEAFF

d_gene: TRBD1
v_gene: TRBV3-1/TRBV3-2
j_gene: TRBJ1-1
CDR3aa: CASSQVFGTAHTEAFF

d_gene: -
v_gene: TRBV7-6
j_gene: TRBJ2-7
CDR3aa: CASSLWKVPGYEQYF

d_gene: -
v_gene: TRBV5-1
j_gene: TRBJ2-1
CDR3aa: CASSLGPLGYEQFF

d_gene: -
v_gene: TRBV19
j_gene: TRBJ1-2
CDR3aa: CASEGARGYGYTF

d_gene: -
v_gene: TRBV5-1
j_gene: TRBJ2-1
CDR3aa: CASSLGSYPEQFF

d_gene: TRBD2
v_gene: TRBV11-3
j_gene: TRBJ2-1
CDR3aa: CASSNPGGRHEQFF

d_gene: -
v_gene: TRBV6-2/TRBV6-3
j_gene: TRBJ1-1
CDR3aa: CASSTGVLEAFF